A selection of T cell receptor beta chains follows, all from one sample in a study of T cells in Graves' hyperthyroidism and ophthalmopathy. TCRdb called the multiplex PCR reads again in MiXCR, with one record for every CDR3 protein. This table has fewer than 650,000 distinct CDR3 sequences, approximately 14% appearing once. Sequences were obtained from blood. These TCRs come from a woman between 40 and 55 years old with Graves' hyperthyroidism. The CDR3 runs from the conserved cysteine through the conserved F or W. A D gene is named only where the DNA matches it firmly. A clone size is listed for some rows: how often the clone was seen (once, few, many), or a class if it is expanded.

clone_size j_call v_call d_call cdr3_aa cdr3_nt
- TRBJ2-4 TRBV29-1 TRBD2 CSVEAGGIGKNIQYF TGCAGCGTTGAAGCGGGGGGGATAGGCAAAAACATTCAGTACTTC
few TRBJ2-7 TRBV29-1 - CSVEDRYYEQYF TGCAGCGTTGAAGATCGTTACTACGAGCAGTACTTC
- TRBJ2-3 TRBV5-1 TRBD1 CAGGSGTGVADTQYF TGCGCCGGCGGCTCCGGGACAGGGGTTGCAGATACGCAGTATTTT
many TRBJ2-2 TRBV6-1 - CASSYRTGELFF TGTGCCAGCAGTTATCGCACCGGGGAGCTGTTTTTT
- TRBJ2-7 TRBV6-1 TRBD1 CASRPTGDSYEQYF TGTGCCAGCAGGCCGACAGGGGATAGCTACGAGCAGTACTTC
- TRBJ1-1 TRBV5-1 - CASSLGDRWTEAFF TGCGCCAGCAGCTTGGGAGATCGTTGGACTGAAGCTTTCTTT
many TRBJ2-7 TRBV30 - CAWSDSHSTYEQYF TGTGCCTGGAGTGACAGCCATTCAACCTACGAGCAGTACTTC
- TRBJ2-1 TRBV20-1 - CSARGTREEQFF TGCAGTGCTCGTGGGACGAGAGAAGAGCAGTTCTTC
many TRBJ1-6 TRBV30 - CAWSVGSPLHF TGTGCCTGGAGTGTGGGTTCACCCCTCCACTTT
many TRBJ1-1 TRBV11-2 - CASSSALRAPNTEAFF TGTGCCAGCAGCTCGGCTTTACGGGCCCCGAACACTGAAGCTTTCTTT
many TRBJ1-1 TRBV2 TRBD1 CASSMRGQGEAFF TGTGCCAGCAGTATGAGGGGGCAAGGTGAAGCTTTCTTT
many TRBJ2-5 TRBV20-1 TRBD2 CSARDQVAGQETQYF TGCAGTGCTAGAGATCAGGTAGCGGGCCAAGAGACCCAGTACTTC
- TRBJ2-1 TRBV7-2 TRBD2 CTSSLGASGAYNEQFF TGTACCAGCAGCTTAGGAGCTAGCGGAGCTTACAATGAGCAGTTCTTC
many TRBJ2-5 TRBV20-1 - CSASPPGGEETQYF TGCAGTGCTAGTCCCCCAGGGGGGGAAGAGACCCAGTACTTC
- TRBJ1-5 TRBV6-1 - CASSKHRQVRDQPQHF TGTGCCAGCAGCAAACACCGGCAGGTTAGGGATCAGCCCCAGCATTTT
many TRBJ1-2 TRBV11-2 - CATGALYGYTF TGTGCCACCGGGGCCCTCTATGGCTACACCTTC
few TRBJ2-2 TRBV10-3 TRBD2 CATSEALAVNTGELFF TGTGCCACCAGTGAAGCGCTAGCGGTGAACACCGGGGAGCTGTTTTTT
few TRBJ2-1 TRBV7-2 TRBD1 CASSPLGQGSFDEQFF TGTGCCAGCAGCCCTTTAGGACAGGGGTCGTTTGATGAGCAGTTCTTC
many TRBJ2-7 TRBV3-1 TRBD1 CASSPDRVPYEQYF TGTGCCAGCAGCCCGGACAGGGTTCCCTACGAGCAGTACTTC
- TRBJ2-6 TRBV4-1 - CASSQEGQLAGANVLTF TGCGCCAGCAGCCAAGAGGGACAACTAGCTGGGGCCAACGTCCTGACTTTC
- TRBJ2-1 TRBV6-2/TRBV6-3 TRBD1 CASSNGQANEQFF TGTGCCAGCAGCAACGGACAGGCCAATGAGCAGTTCTTC
few TRBJ1-1 TRBV5-6 - CASSLAANTEAFF TGTGCCAGCAGCTTGGCCGCTAACACTGAAGCTTTCTTT
few TRBJ1-4 TRBV7-9 TRBD1 CASSPGQKGEKLFF TGTGCCAGCAGCCCGGGACAGAAAGGTGAAAAACTGTTTTTT
few TRBJ1-6 TRBV6-1 - CASFEGASYNSPLHF TGTGCCAGCTTCGAAGGGGCTTCATATAATTCACCCCTCCACTTT
- TRBJ2-3 TRBV2 - CASRPEADTQYF TGTGCCAGCAGGCCAGAAGCAGATACGCAGTATTTT
many TRBJ2-7 TRBV12-3/TRBV12-4 - CASSSRTEQYF TGTGCCAGCAGTTCCCGGACAGAGCAGTACTTC
- TRBJ2-1 TRBV28 - CASADPTNEQFF TGTGCCAGCGCAGACCCTACAAATGAGCAGTTCTTC
many TRBJ2-3 TRBV6-1 TRBD2 CASRTGTSGRGADTQYF TGTGCCAGCAGGACCGGGACTAGCGGGAGAGGGGCAGATACGCAGTATTTT
- TRBJ2-3 TRBV2 - CASSEEGAGGIDTQYF TGTGCCAGCAGTGAAGAGGGGGCGGGAGGAATAGATACGCAGTATTTT
- TRBJ2-1 TRBV24-1 - CATSDPGGYNEQFF TGTGCCACCAGTGATCCCGGAGGGTACAATGAGCAGTTCTTC
- TRBJ2-6 TRBV20-1 - CSAIRGTGANVLTF TGCAGTGCTATTCGGGGAACTGGGGCCAACGTCCTGACTTTC
many TRBJ1-4 TRBV30 - CAWSGTGSGNEKLFF TGTGCCTGGAGTGGAACAGGGTCAGGGAATGAAAAACTGTTTTTT
many TRBJ2-7 TRBV27 TRBD1 CASSQRDRGVYEQYF TGTGCCAGCAGCCAGAGGGACAGGGGCGTGTACGAGCAGTACTTC
- TRBJ2-3 TRBV20-1 - CSVEVRTDTQYF TGCAGTGTCGAGGTGCGAACAGATACGCAGTATTTT
- TRBJ2-7 TRBV20-1 TRBD1 CSAWDRSSYEQYF TGCAGTGCTTGGGACAGGAGCTCCTACGAGCAGTACTTC
few TRBJ2-5 TRBV6-1 - CASRFLGTAETQYF TGTGCCAGCAGATTTCTTGGGACTGCAGAGACCCAGTACTTC
few TRBJ1-1 TRBV18 - CASSPVGTGNTEAFF TGTGCCAGCTCACCCGTGGGGACGGGGAACACTGAAGCTTTCTTT
many TRBJ2-1 TRBV27 - CASSLSGGDSRKGEQFF TGTGCCAGCAGTTTATCGGGCGGGGACTCCCGCAAGGGTGAGCAGTTCTTC
- TRBJ1-2 TRBV29-1 - CSVEGRFYGYTF TGCAGCGTTGAGGGCCGCTTCTATGGCTACACCTTC
many TRBJ2-3 TRBV7-9 TRBD2 CASSRRLAEDTQYF TGTGCCAGCAGCCGCCGACTAGCGGAAGATACGCAGTATTTT
many TRBJ2-5 TRBV20-1 TRBD2 CSANRPGGKVTQYF TGCAGTGCTAACCGCCCGGGAGGGAAGGTGACCCAGTACTTC
many TRBJ2-1 TRBV28 - CASSLLLADNEQFF TGTGCCAGCAGTTTACTACTAGCCGACAATGAGCAGTTCTTC
many TRBJ2-6 TRBV12-3/TRBV12-4 - CASSLGGALIGGANVLTF TGTGCCAGCAGTTTAGGTGGGGCTTTAATCGGTGGGGCCAACGTCCTGACTTTC
many TRBJ2-6 TRBV2 - CASSDGSSGANVLTF TGTGCCAGCAGTGATGGGAGCTCTGGGGCCAACGTCCTGACTTTC
many TRBJ2-2 TRBV28 - CASNLGPNTGELFF TGTGCCAGCAACCTGGGACCGAACACCGGGGAGCTGTTTTTT
many TRBJ1-5 TRBV28 TRBD1 CASSFAGRTGGYQPQHF TGTGCCAGCAGTTTTGCTGGAAGGACAGGTGGTTATCAGCCCCAGCATTTT
few TRBJ2-7 TRBV10-3 TRBD1 CAISRGQGLYEQYF TGTGCCATCAGTAGGGGACAGGGGCTCTACGAGCAGTACTTC
few TRBJ2-1 TRBV19 TRBD1 CASTLTGGGLKSSYNEQFF TGTGCCAGTACCTTGACAGGGGGAGGATTAAAGAGCTCCTACAATGAGCAGTTCTTC
- TRBJ2-2 TRBV10-3 TRBD1 CAINGDRVNTGELFF TGTGCCATCAATGGAGACAGGGTGAACACCGGGGAGCTGTTTTTT
- TRBJ1-2 TRBV7-9 - CASSLNYRDYGYTF TGTGCCAGCAGCTTAAATTACAGAGACTATGGCTACACCTTC
- TRBJ2-7 TRBV4-1 - CASSQRTDEYEQYF TGCGCCAGCAGCCAGAGGACAGACGAGTACGAGCAGTACTTC
- TRBJ2-3 TRBV24-1 TRBD1 CATSDLRDREADTQYF TGTGCCACCAGTGATTTGCGGGACAGGGAGGCAGATACGCAGTATTTT
many TRBJ2-7 TRBV28 TRBD1 CASRPRGGAGREQYF TGTGCCAGCAGACCAAGAGGGGGCGCTGGACGCGAGCAGTACTTC
- TRBJ1-2 TRBV12-5 - CASGPVYGYTF TGTGCTAGTGGACCGGTCTATGGCTACACCTTC
many TRBJ1-6 TRBV30 - CAWSVKSPLHF TGTGCCTGGAGTGTAAAGTCACCCCTCCACTTT